This TCR beta chain is drawn from a study of shared clonotypes between healthy human individuals. Researchers partitioned CD4+ cells into CD45RA+ naive and CD45RA-negative memory subsets. Only in-frame clones appear in the TCRdb table, and some are missing; sequencing was by immunoSEQ multiplex PCR. The sample consists of under 2.5 million clones, 85% to 95% of them appearing once. To note about this clone: Antigen: not known.

The V and J ends lost 4 bases and 3 bases respectively, with 10 bases between them. The V gene's germline CDR1 is SGDLS and CDR2 YYNGEE. This CDR3 comprises 13 residues. Study-wide findings and caveats: It was expected that sequencing depth would affect clonotype sharing among donors.

The sequence came from a man between 18 and 29 years old in good health. Some clones in this sample may be carry-over from other donors' samples. This sequence joins TRBV9 and TRBJ1-1; the D gene is possibly TRBD1 (6 bases). Sequenced material: naive CD4+ T cells from PBMCs. Subset given: CD45RA+ positively selected. The CDR3 reads CASSLYRDTEAFF. CDR3 in DNA: TGTGCCAGCAGCCTCTACAGGGACACTGAAGCTTTCTTT.